This entry describes one T cell receptor beta chain. Researchers amplified the TCR beta CDR3 regions from RNA transcripts. Primed by the HTBI set, a first-round RT-PCR was run on the TCR CDR3. TCRdb re-called the multiplex PCR reads with MiXCR, one entry per CDR3 protein. The data contain about 610,000 distinct CDR3 sequences, roughly 46% of them singletons. The entry originates in a study of T cells in Graves' hyperthyroidism and ophthalmopathy. With 4 bases removed from V and 1 base from J, the gap between germline ends came to 10 bases. Germline V gene sequence: CDR1 SQVTM, CDR2 ANQGSEA. This CDR3 contains 13 residues.

The sequencing sample was made of peripheral blood or thyroid tissue (not recorded which). The clonotype was recovered from a woman aged 18-35 years with Graves' hyperthyroidism. The gene calls are TRBV29-1 and TRBJ1-1; a possible D gene is TRBD1 (5 bases). CDR3 region: CSVGPGQNTEAFF. CDR3 bases: TGCAGCGTTGGTCCGGGGCAGAACACTGAAGCTTTCTTT.